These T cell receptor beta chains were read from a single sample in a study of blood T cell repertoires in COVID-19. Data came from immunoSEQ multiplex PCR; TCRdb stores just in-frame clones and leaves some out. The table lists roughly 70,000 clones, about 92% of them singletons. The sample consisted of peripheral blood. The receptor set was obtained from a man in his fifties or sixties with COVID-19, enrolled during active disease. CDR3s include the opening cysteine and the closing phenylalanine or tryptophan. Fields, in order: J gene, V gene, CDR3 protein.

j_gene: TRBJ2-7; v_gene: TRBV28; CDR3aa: CASSADETGQGKQYF
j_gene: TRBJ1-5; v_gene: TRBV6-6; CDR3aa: CASSSQNQPQHF
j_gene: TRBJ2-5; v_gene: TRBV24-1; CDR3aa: CATSDTDRTGEKTQYF
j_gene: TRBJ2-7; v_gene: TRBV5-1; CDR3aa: CASSLGRTGAEQYF
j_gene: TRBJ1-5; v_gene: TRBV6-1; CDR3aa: CASSRGADGNQPQHF
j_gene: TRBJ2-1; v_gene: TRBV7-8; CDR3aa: CASSLGLTGDLNEQFF
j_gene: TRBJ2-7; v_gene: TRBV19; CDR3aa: CASSSLGERDRGYSYEQYF
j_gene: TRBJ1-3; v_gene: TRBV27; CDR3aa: CASRALSGNTIYF
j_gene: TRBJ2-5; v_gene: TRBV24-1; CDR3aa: CATSDAGLAGGGYRETQYF
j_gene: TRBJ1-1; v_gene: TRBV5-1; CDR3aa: CASSLGEPGTEAFF
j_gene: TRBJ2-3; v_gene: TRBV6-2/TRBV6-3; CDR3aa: CASSYSTSDTDTQYF
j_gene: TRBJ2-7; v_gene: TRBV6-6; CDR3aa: CASSYEGSKTYEQYF
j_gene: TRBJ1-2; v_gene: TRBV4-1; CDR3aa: CASSQDELSNYTF
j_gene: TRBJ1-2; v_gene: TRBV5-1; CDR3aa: CASCPGPDKEGGCYGYTF
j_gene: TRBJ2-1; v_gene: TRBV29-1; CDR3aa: CSAVASGSYNEQFF
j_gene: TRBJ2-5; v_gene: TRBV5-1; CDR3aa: CASSSTSGQGAQYF
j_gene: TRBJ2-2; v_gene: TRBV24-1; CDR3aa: CATSDSGLAGAWTGELFF
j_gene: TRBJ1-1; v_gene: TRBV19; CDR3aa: CASSIWGDSATEAFF
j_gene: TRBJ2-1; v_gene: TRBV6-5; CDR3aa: CASTTSGRLYEQFF
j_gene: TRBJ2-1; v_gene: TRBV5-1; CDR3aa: CASSLETSGLGYNEQFF
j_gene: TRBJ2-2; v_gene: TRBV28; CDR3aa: CASAMNTGELFF
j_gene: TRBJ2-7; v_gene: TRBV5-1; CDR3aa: CASSSAGDLYEQYF
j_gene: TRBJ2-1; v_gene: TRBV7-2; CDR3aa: CASSLVIAYNEQFF
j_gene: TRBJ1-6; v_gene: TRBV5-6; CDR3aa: CASSDRDGRRWTPLHF
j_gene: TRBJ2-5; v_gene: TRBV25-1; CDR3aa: CASSAPGQKETQYF
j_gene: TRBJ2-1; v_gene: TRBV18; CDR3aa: CASSPQGRGEQFF
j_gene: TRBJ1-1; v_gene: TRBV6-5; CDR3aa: CASSRDRGSLVF
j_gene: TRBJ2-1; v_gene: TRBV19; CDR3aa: CASSAAGGTYNEQFF
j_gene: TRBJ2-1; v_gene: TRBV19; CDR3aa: CASSIDLWPEAGEEFF
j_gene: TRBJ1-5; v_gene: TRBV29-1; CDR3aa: CSVARGLDQPQHF
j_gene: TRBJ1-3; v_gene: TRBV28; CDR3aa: CASSLWGQGKAGNTIYF
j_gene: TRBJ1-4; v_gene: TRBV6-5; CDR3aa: CASRSQGRGEKLFF
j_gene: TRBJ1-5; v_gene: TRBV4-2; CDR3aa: CASSLDRSNQPQHF
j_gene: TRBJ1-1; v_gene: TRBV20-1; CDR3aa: CSASTSTNTEAFF
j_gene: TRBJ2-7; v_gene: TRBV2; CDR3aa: CASRISTSGTYEQYF
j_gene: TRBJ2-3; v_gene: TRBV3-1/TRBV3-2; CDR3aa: CASSQDLSGWDTQYF